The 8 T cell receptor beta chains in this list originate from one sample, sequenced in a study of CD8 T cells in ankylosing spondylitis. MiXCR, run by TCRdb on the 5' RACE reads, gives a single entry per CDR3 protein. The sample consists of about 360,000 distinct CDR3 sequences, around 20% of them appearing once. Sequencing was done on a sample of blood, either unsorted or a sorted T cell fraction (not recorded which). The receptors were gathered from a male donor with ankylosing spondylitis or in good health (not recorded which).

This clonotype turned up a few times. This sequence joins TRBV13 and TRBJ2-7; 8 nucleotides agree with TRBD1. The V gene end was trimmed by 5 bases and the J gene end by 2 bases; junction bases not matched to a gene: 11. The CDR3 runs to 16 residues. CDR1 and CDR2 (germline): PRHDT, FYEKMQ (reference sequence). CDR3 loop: CASSPSSWTGTYEQYF. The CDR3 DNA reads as TGTGCCAGCAGCCCCTCCTCTTGGACAGGGACCTACGAGCAGTACTTC.

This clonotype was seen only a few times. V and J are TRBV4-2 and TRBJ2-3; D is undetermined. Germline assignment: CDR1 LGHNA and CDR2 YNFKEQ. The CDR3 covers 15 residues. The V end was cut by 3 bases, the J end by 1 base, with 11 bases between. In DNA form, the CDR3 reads TGTGCCAGCAGCCACAGAGCGAGCCGCACAGATACGCAGTATTTT. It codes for CASSHRASRTDTQYF.

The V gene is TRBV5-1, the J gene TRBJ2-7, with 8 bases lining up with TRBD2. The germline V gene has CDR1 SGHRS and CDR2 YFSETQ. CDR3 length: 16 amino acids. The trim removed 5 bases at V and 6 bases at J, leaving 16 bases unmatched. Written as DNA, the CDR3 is TGCGCCAGCAGTGGGCCGGAATGGCGGGGGGCTTTCGAGCAGTACTTC. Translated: CASSGPEWRGAFEQYF. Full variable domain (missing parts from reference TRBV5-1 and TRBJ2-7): KAGVTQTPRYLIKTRGQQVTLSCSPISGHRSVSWYQQTPGQGLQFLFEYFSETQRNKGNFPGRFSGRQFSNSRSEMNVSTLELGDSALYLCASSGPEWRGAFEQYFGPGTRLTVT.

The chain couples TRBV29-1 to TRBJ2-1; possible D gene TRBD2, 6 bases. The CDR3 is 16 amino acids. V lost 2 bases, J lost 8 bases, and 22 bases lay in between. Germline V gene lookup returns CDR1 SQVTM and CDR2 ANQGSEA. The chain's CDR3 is CSVEPQGLTTGDEQFF. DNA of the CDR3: TGCAGCGTTGAACCCCAGGGACTCACCACGGGCGATGAGCAGTTCTTC.

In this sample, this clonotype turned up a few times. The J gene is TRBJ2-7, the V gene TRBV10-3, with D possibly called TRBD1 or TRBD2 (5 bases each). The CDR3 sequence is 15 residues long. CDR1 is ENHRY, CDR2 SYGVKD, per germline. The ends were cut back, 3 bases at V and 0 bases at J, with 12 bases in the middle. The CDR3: CAISDPGTDSYEQYF. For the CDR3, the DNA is TGTGCCATCAGTGATCCCGGGACGGACTCCTACGAGCAGTACTTC.

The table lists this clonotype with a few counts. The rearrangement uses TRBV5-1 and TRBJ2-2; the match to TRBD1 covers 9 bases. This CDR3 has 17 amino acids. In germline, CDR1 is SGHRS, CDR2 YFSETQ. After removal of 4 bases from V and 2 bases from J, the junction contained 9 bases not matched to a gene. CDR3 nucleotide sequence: TGCGCCAGCAGCGAGGGACAGGGAGAGTTAAACACCGGGGAGCTGTTTTTT. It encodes CASSEGQGELNTGELFF. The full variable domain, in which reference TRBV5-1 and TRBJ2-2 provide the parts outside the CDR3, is KAGVTQTPRYLIKTRGQQVTLSCSPISGHRSVSWYQQTPGQGLQFLFEYFSETQRNKGNFPGRFSGRQFSNSRSEMNVSTLELGDSALYLCASSEGQGELNTGELFFGEGSRLTVL.

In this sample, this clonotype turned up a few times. The CDR3 loop is CASSVEGQGDSYEQYF. In nucleotides, the CDR3 is TGTGCCAGCAGCGTAGAAGGCCAGGGAGACTCCTACGAGCAGTACTTC. The V and J genes are TRBV9 and TRBJ2-7, with D possibly called TRBD1 or TRBD2 (5 bases each). CDR1 and CDR2 from the germline V gene are SGDLS and YYNGEE. The CDR3 extends over 16 amino acids. V was cut by 0 bases and J by 0 bases, with 13 bases left in between.

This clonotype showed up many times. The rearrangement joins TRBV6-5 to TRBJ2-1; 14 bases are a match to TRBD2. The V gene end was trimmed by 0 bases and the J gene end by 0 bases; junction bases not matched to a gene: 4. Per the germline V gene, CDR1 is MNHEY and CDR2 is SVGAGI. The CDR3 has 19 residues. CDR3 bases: TGTGCCAGCAGTTACTCGGGACTAGCGGGGGACGTCTCCTACAATGAGCAGTTCTTC. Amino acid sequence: CASSYSGLAGDVSYNEQFF.